What follows is one TCR beta chain and its context. The sample holds a few counts of this clone. Its antigen specificity is not known. Per-nucleotide qualities are absent, and no much larger clonotype sits a single base away. Enrolling through a virtual design, the prospective study's participants ranged in age from roughly 18 to 100 years and lived across 24 United States geographic areas. In the prospective study, participants were assigned to cohorts based on the clinical history participants reported in a screening survey and a study questionnaire. ImmuneRACE Cohort 3 recovered participants were defined by two consecutive negative NP/OP PCR tests, healthcare professional clearance, or symptom resolution. In the prospective study, mobile phlebotomists collected whole blood, serum and a nasopharyngeal or oropharyngeal swab from each participant. Over a roughly 2-month period, participants in the prospective study had the option of providing additional blood draws and questionnaires. Blood samples from the prospective study were shipped frozen or at room temperature prior to DNA extraction.

The data stem from a study of blood T cell repertoires in COVID-19 (TCRdb year 2020). About the study as a whole: Collaborator samples came from the United States, Italy and Spain and covered acute and convalescent phases of COVID-19. The prospective study material was composed of cDNA or gDNA derived from T cells, B-cell-depleted T cells, or PBMCs. The sample metadata nearly always contained a de-identified subject ID, COVID-19 status, age in years and sex. HLA class I and class II types, where available, came from metadata supplied by the sample provider rather than from assay-based typing. Samples were obtained from the ongoing ImmuneRACE study (first 160 participants) and from over 1,000 subjects provided by 6 global collaborators. Subjects who had been exposed to COVID-19, were actively infected with it, or had recovered from it provided the deeply sampled blood TCRbeta repertoires that made up the dataset. The repertoires were released in a freely available public database meant as a resource for research on the immune response to SARS-CoV-2.

TCRbeta CDR3 regions were amplified from genomic DNA using the immunoSEQ Assay, a bias-controlled multiplex PCR. For the original study's pipeline: The number of nucleated cells in each sample was estimated from the amplification of reference gene primers within the assay. To quantify the absolute abundance of each unique TCRbeta CDR3 rearrangement, sequence reads were collapsed and filtered. For each sample, productive Simpson clonality was calculated as the square root of Simpson's diversity index over productive rearrangements. TCRdb took over this immuneACCESS table, retaining in-frame rearrangements with V and J assigned. Such tables are incomplete; in checked studies, under half of the missing clones stem from an unresolved V gene, and the remainder is unexplained. From that table come the V and J calls and clone size; the DNA was used to work out D and trimming. The sample table contains 280,000 or so clones; only one count was recorded for 75% to 90% of them. 2% to 3% of the sample is in the top ten clones.

Study-level results and caveats: Clinical and demographic metadata were provided uncurated, with the amount varying by source and participant.

The TCR originated in a woman aged 45-60 years who had recovered from COVID-19. The sequenced sample consisted of PBMCs or T cells enriched from blood (not recorded which).

The encoded CDR3 is CATSDGTAPDTIYF. In nucleotides, the sequence is TGTGCCACCAGTGATGGGACTGCCCCGGACACCATATATTTT. The V and J segments used are TRBV24-1 and TRBJ1-3, and TRBD1 may be the D gene, going by 5 matching bases. V is clipped by 3 bases and J by 8 bases, and the sequence between their germline boundaries is 13 bases long. Spanning cysteine to phenylalanine, the CDR3 consists of 14 amino acids. The retained sequence is limited to the CDR3, 42 bases, with the frame set at the first base. For CDR1 and CDR2, the germline V gene lists KGHDR and SFDVKD.